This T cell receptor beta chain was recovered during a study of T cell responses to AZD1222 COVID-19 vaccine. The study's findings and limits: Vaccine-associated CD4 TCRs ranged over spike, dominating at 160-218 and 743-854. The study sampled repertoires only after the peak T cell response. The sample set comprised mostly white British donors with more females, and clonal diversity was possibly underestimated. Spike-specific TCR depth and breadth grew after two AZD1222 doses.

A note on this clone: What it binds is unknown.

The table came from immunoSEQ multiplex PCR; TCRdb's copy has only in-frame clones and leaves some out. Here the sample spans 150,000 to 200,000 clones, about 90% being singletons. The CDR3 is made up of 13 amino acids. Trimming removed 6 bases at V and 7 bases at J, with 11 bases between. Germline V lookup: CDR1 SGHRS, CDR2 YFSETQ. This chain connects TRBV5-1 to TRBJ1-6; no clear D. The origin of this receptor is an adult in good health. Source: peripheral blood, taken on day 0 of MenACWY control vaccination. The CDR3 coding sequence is TGCGCCAGCAAGGAGGGAGAGAATTCACCCCTCCACTTT. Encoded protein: CASKEGENSPLHF.